The clone carrying this T cell receptor (beta chain) appeared a single time. The data belong to a study of CD8 T cells in Susac syndrome. The germline V gene encodes CDR1 SEHNR and CDR2 FQNEAQ (reference sequence). The CDR3 is 18 residues long. Germline trimming cut 4 bases from V and 0 bases from J; bases unmatched to any gene: 7. After extraction with the RNeasy kit, roughly 0.45 to 1 ug of the RNA was reverse transcribed using random hexamers. TCRdb re-called the immunoSEQ multiplex PCR reads through MiXCR, storing one row per CDR3 protein. The sample has about 90,000 distinct CDR3 sequences; approximately 96% are singletons.

The chain links TRBV7-9 to TRBJ2-3; 13 bases align to TRBD2. The clonotype comes from a human donor with Susac syndrome. The specimen sequenced was CD8+ T cells from PBMCs. The CDR3 DNA reads as TGTGCCAGCAGCTCCCCGGGGACTAGCGGGGTCAGCACAGATACGCAGTATTTT. Protein sequence: CASSSPGTSGVSTDTQYF. The full variable domain, with the rest looked up from reference TRBV7-9 and TRBJ2-3, is DTGVSQNPRHKITKRGQNVTFRCDPISEHNRLYWYRQTLGQGPEFLTYFQNEAQLEKSRLLSDRFSAERPKGSFSTLEIQRTEQGDSAMYLCASSSPGTSGVSTDTQYFGPGTRLTVL.